One T cell receptor beta chain is described in this entry. This entry comes from a study of cytomegalovirus exposure and HLA in healthy donors. Use of 60 Vbeta and 13 Jbeta primers characterized the PCR. Measured with immunoSEQ multiplex PCR; TCRdb has only the in-frame clones, and not every one. The table has 200,000 to 250,000 clones, almost 80% seen once. V lost 4 bases and J lost 0; bases outside the gene matches: 5. The germline V gene encodes CDR1 ENHRY and CDR2 SYGVKD. This CDR3 is built from 15 residues. This clonotype was sampled from a male donor in good health and CMV-seronegative. The gene calls are TRBV10-3 and TRBJ2-7, with TRBD2 matching 8 bases. Sample: PBMCs. This CDR3 reads CAISGRAGASYEQYF. DNA of the CDR3: TGTGCCATCAGTGGCCGAGCGGGGGCCTCCTACGAGCAGTACTTC.